The text below deals with one T cell receptor beta chain. What it recognizes is unknown. These data are taken from a study of CD8+CD57+ T cells in acquired aplastic anemia. In the study overall: Isolated CD4+ and CD8+ cells, once sorted, yielded DNA averaging roughly 3 ug. Points from the study as a whole: Shared by patients and controls, some 29 CD8+ CDR3s were abundant in patients.

The ends lost 0 bases at V and 7 bases at J; junction bases unmatched: 6. The CDR3 length is 15 residues. The germline V gene has CDR1 DFQATT and CDR2 SNEGSKA (reference sequence). The use of genomic DNA as template underpinned the TCR beta VDJ and CDR3 profiling. One entry per CDR3 protein, called by TCRdb with MiXCR from the reads. The profile shows over 150,000 distinct CDR3 sequences, 50% to 55% of them singletons. Sequenced input: sorted CD4+, CD8+, or CD8+CD57+ T cells (not recorded which) from PBMCs. The sequence derives from a human donor in good health, serving as a control. The chain recombines TRBV20-1 with TRBJ2-1, with TRBD2 matching 10 bases. CDR3 sequence (DNA): TGCAGTGCTAGAGATAAGGCTAGCGGGAGAAATGAGCAGTTCTTC. This gives the protein CSARDKASGRNEQFF.